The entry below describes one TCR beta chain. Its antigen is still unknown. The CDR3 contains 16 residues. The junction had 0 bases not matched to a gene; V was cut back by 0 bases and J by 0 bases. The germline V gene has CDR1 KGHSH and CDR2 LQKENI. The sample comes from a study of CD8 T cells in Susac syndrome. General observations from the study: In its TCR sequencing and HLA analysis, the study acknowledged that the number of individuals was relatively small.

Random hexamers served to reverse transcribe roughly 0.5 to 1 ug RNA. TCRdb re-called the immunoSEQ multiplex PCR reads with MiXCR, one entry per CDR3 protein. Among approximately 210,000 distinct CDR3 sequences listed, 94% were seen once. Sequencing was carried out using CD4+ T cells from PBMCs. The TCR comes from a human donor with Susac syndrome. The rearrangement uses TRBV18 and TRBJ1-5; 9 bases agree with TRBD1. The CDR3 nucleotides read TGTGCCAGCTCACCACCGGGACAGGGTAGCAATCAGCCCCAGCATTTT. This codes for CASSPPGQGSNQPQHF.